This T cell receptor beta chain appears in the sequencing data of a study of shared clonotypes between healthy human individuals. Overall study context: Three CD4 naive, three CD4 memory, two CD8 naive and one CD8 memory plate were used per donor. Points from the study as a whole: For naive CD4 cells, roughly 4.6% of clonotypes were shared across a handful of donors.

Using immunoSEQ multiplex PCR, the repertoire was profiled, and TCRdb retains in-frame clones only, with some absent. The sample records about 1 million clones, around four fifths being singletons. A remark on this clone: Its antigen is not identified.

The receptor was isolated from a man aged 18 to 30 in good health. The sequencing sample was made of memory CD4+ T cells sorted from blood. Subset given: CD45RA-negative fraction.

CDR3: CASRRDTSTYEQYF. The CDR3 nucleotides are TGCGCCAGCAGAAGGGACACAAGTACCTACGAGCAGTACTTC. The chain has TRBV5-1 and TRBJ2-7, with D maybe TRBD1 (6 bases). The CDR3 runs 14 residues. CDR1 and CDR2 from the germline V gene are SGHRS and YFSETQ. V lost 5 bases and J lost 2, with 14 bases in between.